The rows below give T cell receptor beta chains drawn from one sample of a study of T-cell reconstitution after alpha-beta-depleted transplantation in children. A single record per CDR3 protein comes from TCRdb applying MiXCR to the PCR reads. Of about 200,000 distinct CDR3 sequences in the sample, roughly 7.1% were seen once. Sequences were derived from PBMCs, sampled before TCRalphabeta/CD19-depleted stem cell transplant. These receptors came from a boy under 10 years old with acute lymphoblastic leukemia, due to receive a stem cell transplant. Each CDR3 is given with its conserved first and last residue. The order of the fields is clone size, V gene, D gene, J gene, CDR3 DNA, CDR3 protein. A D gene is named only where the DNA matches it firmly. Only part of the rows carry a size: once, few, many, or a class if the clone is expanded.

clone size: many; V gene: TRBV10-3; D gene: NA; J gene: TRBJ2-7; CDR3 DNA: TGTGCCATCAGGGGGGAGGGGGGGAACTACGAGCAGTACTTC; CDR3 protein: CAIRGEGGNYEQYF
clone size: few; V gene: TRBV11-2; D gene: NA; J gene: TRBJ2-3; CDR3 DNA: TGTGCCAGCAGCGTCGACCGGGCGCCGAGCACAGATACGCAGTATTTT; CDR3 protein: CASSVDRAPSTDTQYF
clone size: NA; V gene: TRBV11-2; D gene: TRBD1; J gene: TRBJ2-7; CDR3 DNA: TGTGCCAGCAGCTTAGATGCCGAGCGACAGGGCGTAGACGAGCAGTACTTC; CDR3 protein: CASSLDAERQGVDEQYF
clone size: NA; V gene: TRBV11-2; D gene: NA; J gene: TRBJ2-6; CDR3 DNA: TGTGCCAGCAGCTTAACCGGAGGCGGGAAGAAAACTGGGGCCAACGTCCTGACTTTC; CDR3 protein: CASSLTGGGKKTGANVLTF
clone size: NA; V gene: TRBV28; D gene: NA; J gene: TRBJ1-4; CDR3 DNA: TGTGCCAGCAGTTCCCCACCGGGACCGGATAATGAAAAACTGTTTTTT; CDR3 protein: CASSSPPGPDNEKLFF
clone size: many; V gene: TRBV11-2; D gene: TRBD2; J gene: TRBJ2-1; CDR3 DNA: TGTGCCAGCAGCTCCCGTGGACTAGCGGGAGGTTTAGGATGGGGGCAGTTCTTC; CDR3 protein: CASSSRGLAGGLGWGQFF
clone size: NA; V gene: TRBV5-1; D gene: TRBD2; J gene: TRBJ2-3; CDR3 DNA: TGCGCCAGCAGCCCCCTGACGGGAGGTACGGTGGATACGCAGTATTTT; CDR3 protein: CASSPLTGGTVDTQYF
clone size: NA; V gene: TRBV9; D gene: TRBD1; J gene: TRBJ2-7; CDR3 DNA: TGTGCCAGCAGCTTTCGGACAGGGGACACCTACGAGCAGTACTTC; CDR3 protein: CASSFRTGDTYEQYF
clone size: many; V gene: TRBV29-1; D gene: NA; J gene: TRBJ2-3; CDR3 DNA: TGCAGCGTTGAACAGGATATAACAGATACGCAGTATTTT; CDR3 protein: CSVEQDITDTQYF
clone size: NA; V gene: TRBV27; D gene: NA; J gene: TRBJ2-3; CDR3 DNA: TGTGCCAGCAGTCCCTTTAAGGGAGGCGGGATGGCGCAGTATTTT; CDR3 protein: CASSPFKGGGMAQYF
clone size: NA; V gene: TRBV27; D gene: NA; J gene: TRBJ1-2; CDR3 DNA: TGTGCCAGCAGTAGTGGAGATGGCTACACCTTC; CDR3 protein: CASSSGDGYTF
clone size: many; V gene: TRBV7-9; D gene: NA; J gene: TRBJ2-1; CDR3 DNA: TGTGCCAGCAGCTTAGATAGCCAGAATGAGCAGTTCTTC; CDR3 protein: CASSLDSQNEQFF
clone size: NA; V gene: TRBV18; D gene: NA; J gene: TRBJ1-3; CDR3 DNA: TGTGCCAGCTCACCACTGGACAGTCCTACTGGAAACACCATATATTTT; CDR3 protein: CASSPLDSPTGNTIYF
clone size: many; V gene: TRBV7-9; D gene: NA; J gene: TRBJ2-5; CDR3 DNA: TGTGCCAGCAGCTTAGTAAGCCAGCAAGAGACCCAGTACTTC; CDR3 protein: CASSLVSQQETQYF
clone size: many; V gene: TRBV5-1; D gene: TRBD2; J gene: TRBJ2-7; CDR3 DNA: TGCGCCAGCAGCTTGGCCGTAGCGGGGACCTACGAGCAGTACTTC; CDR3 protein: CASSLAVAGTYEQYF
clone size: many; V gene: TRBV29-1; D gene: TRBD1; J gene: TRBJ2-7; CDR3 DNA: TGCAGCGTAAGCCAGGGGGCCGACTACGAGCAGTACTTC; CDR3 protein: CSVSQGADYEQYF
clone size: many; V gene: TRBV2; D gene: NA; J gene: TRBJ2-1; CDR3 DNA: TGTGCCAGCAGTGGTCGGAGGGCAGTCTCCAATGAGCAGTTCTTC; CDR3 protein: CASSGRRAVSNEQFF
clone size: NA; V gene: TRBV28; D gene: NA; J gene: TRBJ1-4; CDR3 DNA: TGTGCCAGCAGTCCCGAGGGGGTAGGGGAAAAACTGTTTTTT; CDR3 protein: CASSPEGVGEKLFF
clone size: few; V gene: TRBV5-1; D gene: NA; J gene: TRBJ1-6; CDR3 DNA: TGCGCCAGCAGCTTGGCCCCCAGGGGCGATGATTCACCCCTCCACTTT; CDR3 protein: CASSLAPRGDDSPLHF
clone size: few; V gene: TRBV20-1; D gene: NA; J gene: TRBJ2-3; CDR3 DNA: TGCAGTGCTACGGGGACAGATACGCAGTATTTT; CDR3 protein: CSATGTDTQYF
clone size: few; V gene: TRBV6-2/TRBV6-3; D gene: NA; J gene: TRBJ2-5; CDR3 DNA: TGTGCCAGCAGCCCCTGGGCGGAAGAAGAGACCCAGTACTTC; CDR3 protein: CASSPWAEEETQYF
clone size: few; V gene: TRBV28; D gene: NA; J gene: TRBJ2-5; CDR3 DNA: TGTGCCAGCAGTCCACGAGGGAAGGGTGGTGAGACCCAGTACTTC; CDR3 protein: CASSPRGKGGETQYF
clone size: many; V gene: TRBV20-1; D gene: TRBD2; J gene: TRBJ2-4; CDR3 DNA: TGCAGTGCTAAAGGACTAGTCGGAGCCTCTATTGACATTCAGTACTTC; CDR3 protein: CSAKGLVGASIDIQYF
clone size: many; V gene: TRBV7-9; D gene: NA; J gene: TRBJ1-6; CDR3 DNA: TGTGCCAGCAGCCAAGATACAGGGAGTAATTCACCCCTCCACTTT; CDR3 protein: CASSQDTGSNSPLHF
clone size: few; V gene: TRBV7-9; D gene: NA; J gene: TRBJ1-1; CDR3 DNA: TGTGCCAGCAGCTTATCGGTCACTGAAGCTTTCTTT; CDR3 protein: CASSLSVTEAFF
clone size: NA; V gene: TRBV27; D gene: TRBD2; J gene: TRBJ2-7; CDR3 DNA: TGTGCCAGCAGTTTGTTTTTGGGGACTACAGCCTACGAGCAGTACTTC; CDR3 protein: CASSLFLGTTAYEQYF
clone size: many; V gene: TRBV28; D gene: NA; J gene: TRBJ2-3; CDR3 DNA: TGTGCCAGCAGAGAGACGGTCTCTAGCACAGATACGCAGTATTTT; CDR3 protein: CASRETVSSTDTQYF
clone size: NA; V gene: TRBV28; D gene: NA; J gene: TRBJ2-1; CDR3 DNA: TGTGCCAGCAGAGGTAACGGGAGAGTTGAAGATGAGCAGTTCTTC; CDR3 protein: CASRGNGRVEDEQFF
clone size: NA; V gene: TRBV30; D gene: TRBD1; J gene: TRBJ1-2; CDR3 DNA: TGTGCCTGGAATTCGGACAGGGGCTATGGCTACACCTTC; CDR3 protein: CAWNSDRGYGYTF
clone size: NA; V gene: TRBV27; D gene: TRBD1; J gene: TRBJ1-5; CDR3 DNA: TGTGCCAGCAGTCCAGAACCGCCCGGGACAGGGACCAATCAGCCCCAGCATTTT; CDR3 protein: CASSPEPPGTGTNQPQHF
clone size: many; V gene: TRBV6-2/TRBV6-3; D gene: NA; J gene: TRBJ2-1; CDR3 DNA: TGTGCCATCTCCTTGGACAGCGAGCAGTTCTTC; CDR3 protein: CAISLDSEQFF
clone size: many; V gene: TRBV20-1; D gene: TRBD1; J gene: TRBJ2-7; CDR3 DNA: TGCAGTGCTAGAACAGGGGACGAGCAGTACTTC; CDR3 protein: CSARTGDEQYF
clone size: NA; V gene: TRBV7-2; D gene: NA; J gene: TRBJ2-7; CDR3 DNA: TGTGCCAGCAGCCCCCGACAAGACGGCTCCTACGAGCAGTACTTC; CDR3 protein: CASSPRQDGSYEQYF
clone size: few; V gene: TRBV20-1; D gene: NA; J gene: TRBJ2-2; CDR3 DNA: TGCAGTGCTAGGAATTTATGGCGGGGGCCGAACACCGGGGAGCTGTTTTTT; CDR3 protein: CSARNLWRGPNTGELFF
clone size: many; V gene: TRBV28; D gene: TRBD2; J gene: TRBJ2-7; CDR3 DNA: TGTGCCAGCAGGTTGGGGAGCGGGAGGTCGAAGGAGCAGTACTTC; CDR3 protein: CASRLGSGRSKEQYF
clone size: many; V gene: TRBV20-1; D gene: TRBD2; J gene: TRBJ2-1; CDR3 DNA: TGCAGTGCTAGCGGCGGGAGTTCCTACAATGAGCAGTTCTTC; CDR3 protein: CSASGGSSYNEQFF
clone size: many; V gene: TRBV20-1; D gene: NA; J gene: TRBJ1-5; CDR3 DNA: TGCAGTGCTAGGGGGGCCAAGGGCAGCAATCAGCCCCAGCATTTT; CDR3 protein: CSARGAKGSNQPQHF
clone size: NA; V gene: TRBV5-1; D gene: NA; J gene: TRBJ2-7; CDR3 DNA: TGCGCCAGCAGCTTGGCCTCTAACTACGAGCAGTACTTC; CDR3 protein: CASSLASNYEQYF
clone size: few; V gene: TRBV5-1; D gene: NA; J gene: TRBJ2-5; CDR3 DNA: TGCGCCAGCAGCTTGCCACTCTCATTTTCACTCGGGGGCCGTGACCAAGAGACCCAGTACTTC; CDR3 protein: CASSLPLSFSLGGRDQETQYF
clone size: few; V gene: TRBV21-1; D gene: NA; J gene: TRBJ2-3; CDR3 DNA: TGTGCCAGCAACATGGCGTGGGAGGTCCCTCAGAACACAGATACGCAGTATTTT; CDR3 protein: CASNMAWEVPQNTDTQYF
clone size: NA; V gene: TRBV4-3; D gene: NA; J gene: TRBJ2-1; CDR3 DNA: TGCGCCAGCAGCCAAGCTGGGGTGGGGGCTTACAATGAGCAGTTCTTC; CDR3 protein: CASSQAGVGAYNEQFF
clone size: many; V gene: TRBV10-3; D gene: TRBD1; J gene: TRBJ2-1; CDR3 DNA: TGTGCCATCAGTTTGGAGGACAGGGGGCAAGGTGAGCAGTTCTTC; CDR3 protein: CAISLEDRGQGEQFF
clone size: many; V gene: TRBV5-1; D gene: TRBD1; J gene: TRBJ1-1; CDR3 DNA: TGCGCCAGCAGCCCTGACAGGGGGAGGAACACTGAAGCTTTCTTT; CDR3 protein: CASSPDRGRNTEAFF
clone size: few; V gene: TRBV20-1; D gene: NA; J gene: TRBJ2-4; CDR3 DNA: TGCAGTGCTAGAAGGGGCCAGATAATAGCCAAAAACATTCAGTACTTC; CDR3 protein: CSARRGQIIAKNIQYF
clone size: many; V gene: TRBV5-6; D gene: TRBD1; J gene: TRBJ1-4; CDR3 DNA: TGTGCCAGCAGCGGACAGGGGGCAAGTAAAAAACTGTTTTTT; CDR3 protein: CASSGQGASKKLFF
clone size: NA; V gene: TRBV20-1; D gene: TRBD2; J gene: TRBJ2-3; CDR3 DNA: TGCAGTGCTAGAACTAGCGGGGATACGCAGTATTTT; CDR3 protein: CSARTSGDTQYF
clone size: many; V gene: TRBV4-3; D gene: NA; J gene: TRBJ1-4; CDR3 DNA: TGCGCCAGCAGCCTGACAAGTGGGGGTGGGGAAAAACTGTTTTTT; CDR3 protein: CASSLTSGGGEKLFF
clone size: NA; V gene: TRBV6-5; D gene: NA; J gene: TRBJ2-4; CDR3 DNA: TGTGCCAGCAGTTCCGGGACACCAAACATTCAGTACTTC; CDR3 protein: CASSSGTPNIQYF
clone size: few; V gene: TRBV5-4; D gene: TRBD2; J gene: TRBJ2-1; CDR3 DNA: TGTGCCAGCAGCTTGAGGCGGGAGGAATTCAATGAGCAGTTCTTC; CDR3 protein: CASSLRREEFNEQFF
clone size: many; V gene: TRBV7-2; D gene: NA; J gene: TRBJ1-2; CDR3 DNA: TGTGCCAGCAGCGGCGGCGGGGGCGACGACTATGGCTACACCTTC; CDR3 protein: CASSGGGGDDYGYTF
clone size: NA; V gene: TRBV7-8; D gene: TRBD2; J gene: TRBJ2-3; CDR3 DNA: TGTGCCAGCAGCTTAGTTGTTGTTAGCGGGGACACAGATACGCACTATTTT; CDR3 protein: CASSLVVVSGDTDTHYF
clone size: many; V gene: TRBV29-1; D gene: TRBD1; J gene: TRBJ1-2; CDR3 DNA: TGCAGCGTGTCTCAGGGGGACCCCTATGGCTACACCTTC; CDR3 protein: CSVSQGDPYGYTF
clone size: many; V gene: TRBV20-1; D gene: NA; J gene: TRBJ2-1; CDR3 DNA: TGCAGTGCTAGAGACTTAACCTTACCCTACAATGAGCAGTTCTTC; CDR3 protein: CSARDLTLPYNEQFF
clone size: many; V gene: TRBV20-1; D gene: TRBD1; J gene: TRBJ2-5; CDR3 DNA: TGCAGTGCTAAGACAGGGGACGATCTTGAGACCCAGTACTTC; CDR3 protein: CSAKTGDDLETQYF
clone size: NA; V gene: TRBV7-9; D gene: TRBD2; J gene: TRBJ2-1; CDR3 DNA: TGTGCCAGCAGCTTGACTAGCGGGTCACCAAATGAGCAGTTCTTC; CDR3 protein: CASSLTSGSPNEQFF
clone size: NA; V gene: TRBV29-1; D gene: TRBD2; J gene: TRBJ2-1; CDR3 DNA: TGCAGCGCCGGGGGGAGCGGGAGTAAGTCCTACAATGAGCAGTTCTTC; CDR3 protein: CSAGGSGSKSYNEQFF
clone size: few; V gene: TRBV28; D gene: TRBD1; J gene: TRBJ1-6; CDR3 DNA: TGTGCCAGCAGTTACAGGGGAGAGAATTCACCCCTCCACTTT; CDR3 protein: CASSYRGENSPLHF
clone size: few; V gene: TRBV7-6; D gene: TRBD1; J gene: TRBJ1-3; CDR3 DNA: TGTGCCAGCAGCTACCGACAGGGGGTACACTCTGGAAACACCATATATTTT; CDR3 protein: CASSYRQGVHSGNTIYF
clone size: many; V gene: TRBV7-9; D gene: NA; J gene: TRBJ2-3; CDR3 DNA: TGTGCCAGCAGCTTCGGTGAATTCACAGATACGCAGTATTTT; CDR3 protein: CASSFGEFTDTQYF
clone size: many; V gene: TRBV7-8; D gene: TRBD1; J gene: TRBJ1-2; CDR3 DNA: TGTGCCAGCAGCTTAGCTAGGACAGGCTTCTATGGCTACACCTTC; CDR3 protein: CASSLARTGFYGYTF